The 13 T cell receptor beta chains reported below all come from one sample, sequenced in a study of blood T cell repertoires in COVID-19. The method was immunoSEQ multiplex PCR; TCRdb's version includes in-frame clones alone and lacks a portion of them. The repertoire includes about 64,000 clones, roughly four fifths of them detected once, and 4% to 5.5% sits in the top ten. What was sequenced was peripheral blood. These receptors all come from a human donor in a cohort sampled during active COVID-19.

Here the CDR3 DNA reads TGTGCCACTAAGGAGCGGGGAGGAAATGAAAAACTGTTTTTT. As protein: CATKERGGNEKLFF. V usage is TRBV10-3 and J usage is TRBJ1-4; D uncertain. CDR1 and CDR2 from the germline V gene are ENHRY and SYGVKD. Trimming took 10 bases from V and 5 from J, leaving 17 bases between them. This CDR3 comprises 14 residues.

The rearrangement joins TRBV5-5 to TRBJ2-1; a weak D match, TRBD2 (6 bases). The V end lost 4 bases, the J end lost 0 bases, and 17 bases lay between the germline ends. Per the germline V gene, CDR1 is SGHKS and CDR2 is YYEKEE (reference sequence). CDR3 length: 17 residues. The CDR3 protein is CASSLVEGLSSYNEQFF. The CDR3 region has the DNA TGTGCCAGCAGCCTGGTGGAGGGGCTGAGCTCCTACAATGAGCAGTTCTTC.

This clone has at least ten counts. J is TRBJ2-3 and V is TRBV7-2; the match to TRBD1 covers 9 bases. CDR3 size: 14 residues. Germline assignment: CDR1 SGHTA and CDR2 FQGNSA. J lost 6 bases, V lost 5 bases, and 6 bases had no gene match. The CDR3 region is CASSRDRAADTQYF. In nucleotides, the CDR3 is TGTGCCAGCAGCCGGGACAGGGCGGCGGATACGCAGTATTTT. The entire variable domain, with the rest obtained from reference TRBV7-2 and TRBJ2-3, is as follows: GAGVSQSPSNKVTEKGKDVELRCDPISGHTALYWYRQSLGQGLEFLIYFQGNSAPDKSGLPSDRFSAERTGGSVSTLTIQRTQQEDSAVYLCASSRDRAADTQYFGPGTRLTVL.

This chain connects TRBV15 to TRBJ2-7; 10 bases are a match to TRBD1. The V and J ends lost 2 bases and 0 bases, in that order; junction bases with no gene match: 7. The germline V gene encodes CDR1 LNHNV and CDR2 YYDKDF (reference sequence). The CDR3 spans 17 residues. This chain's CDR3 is CATSRFLGQGSSYEQYF. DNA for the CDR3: TGTGCCACCAGCAGATTTTTGGGACAGGGGAGCTCCTACGAGCAGTACTTC.

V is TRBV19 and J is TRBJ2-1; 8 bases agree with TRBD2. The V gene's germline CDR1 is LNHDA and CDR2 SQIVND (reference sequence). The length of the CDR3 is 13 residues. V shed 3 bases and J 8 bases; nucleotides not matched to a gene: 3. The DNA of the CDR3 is TGTGCCAGTAGTATCGGGAGGGGCGATGAGCAGTTCTTC. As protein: CASSIGRGDEQFF.

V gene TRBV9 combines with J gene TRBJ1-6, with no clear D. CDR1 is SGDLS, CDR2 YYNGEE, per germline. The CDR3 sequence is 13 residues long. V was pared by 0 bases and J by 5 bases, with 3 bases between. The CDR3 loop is CASSVAHNSPLHF. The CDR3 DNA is TGTGCCAGCAGCGTAGCTCATAATTCACCCCTCCACTTT.

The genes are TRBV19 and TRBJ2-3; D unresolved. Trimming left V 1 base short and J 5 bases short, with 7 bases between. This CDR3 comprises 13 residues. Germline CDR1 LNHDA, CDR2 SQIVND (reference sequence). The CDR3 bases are TGTGCCAGTAGTATAGGCTCGGGAGATACGCAGTATTTT. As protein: CASSIGSGDTQYF.

The CDR3 here is CASRPGALNTEAFF. The CDR3 DNA reads TGTGCCAGCAGGCCAGGGGCTTTGAACACTGAAGCTTTCTTT. V is TRBV6-5 and J is TRBJ1-1; maybe TRBD1 (6 bases). Per the germline V gene, CDR1 is MNHEY and CDR2 is SVGAGI. The CDR3 length is 14 residues. Trimming removed 6 bases at V and 0 bases at J, with 11 bases between.

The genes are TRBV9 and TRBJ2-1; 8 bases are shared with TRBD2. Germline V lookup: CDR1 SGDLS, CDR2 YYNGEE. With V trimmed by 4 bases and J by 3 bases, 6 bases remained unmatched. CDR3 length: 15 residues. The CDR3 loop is CASSSGGGLYNEQFF. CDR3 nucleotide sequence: TGTGCCAGCAGCTCCGGGGGGGGGCTCTACAATGAGCAGTTCTTC.

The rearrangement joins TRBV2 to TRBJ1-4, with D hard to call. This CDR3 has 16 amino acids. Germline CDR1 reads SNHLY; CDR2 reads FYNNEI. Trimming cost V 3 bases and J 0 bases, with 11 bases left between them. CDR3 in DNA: TGTGCCAGCAGTGATGTCAGAGGCGCAACTAATGAAAAACTGTTTTTT. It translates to CASSDVRGATNEKLFF.

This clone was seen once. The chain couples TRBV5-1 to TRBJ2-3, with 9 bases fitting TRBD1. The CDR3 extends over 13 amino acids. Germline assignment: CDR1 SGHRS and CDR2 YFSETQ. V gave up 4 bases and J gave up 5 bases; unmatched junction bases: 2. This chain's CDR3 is CASSATGGDTQYF. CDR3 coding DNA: TGCGCCAGCAGCGCGACAGGGGGAGATACGCAGTATTTT.

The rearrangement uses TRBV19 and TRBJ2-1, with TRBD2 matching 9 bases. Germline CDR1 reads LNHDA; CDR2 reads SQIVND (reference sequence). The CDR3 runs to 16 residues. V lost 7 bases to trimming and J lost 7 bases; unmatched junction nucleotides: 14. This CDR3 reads CASTARWRGGLNEQFF. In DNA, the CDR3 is TGTGCCAGTACCGCCAGGTGGCGGGGGGGATTAAATGAGCAGTTCTTC. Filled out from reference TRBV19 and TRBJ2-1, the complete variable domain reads DGGITQSPKYLFRKEGQNVTLSCEQNLNHDAMYWYRQDPGQGLRLIYYSQIVNDFQKGDIAEGYSVSREKKESFPLTVTSAQKNPTAFYLCASTARWRGGLNEQFFGPGTRLTVL.

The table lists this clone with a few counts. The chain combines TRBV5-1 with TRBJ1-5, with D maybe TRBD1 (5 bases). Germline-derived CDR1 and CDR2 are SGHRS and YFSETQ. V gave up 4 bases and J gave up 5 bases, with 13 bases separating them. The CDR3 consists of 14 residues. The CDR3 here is CASSPTGIDQPQHF. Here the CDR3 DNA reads TGCGCCAGCAGCCCCACAGGAATAGATCAGCCCCAGCATTTT.